The table lists the clone carrying this T cell receptor (beta chain) with a count of one. This entry belongs to a study of T cell changes during pregnancy in multiple sclerosis. V lost 6 bases and J 5 bases, leaving 8 bases between the germline ends. This CDR3 is 12 amino acids long. Germline loops: CDR1 LNHDA, CDR2 SQIVND (reference sequence). Using immunoSEQ multiplex PCR, the repertoire was profiled, and TCRdb retains in-frame clones only, with some absent. The table has approximately 32,000 clones, 80% to 90% seen once. The chain links TRBV19 to TRBJ2-1; unclear D gene. The TCR originated in a female donor with multiple sclerosis, enrolled in a pregnancy study. Sequences were derived from CD8+ T cells from peripheral blood mononuclear cells, sampled in the second trimester of pregnancy. CDR3: CASREVDNEQFF. CDR3 bases: TGTGCCAGTAGAGAGGTAGACAATGAGCAGTTCTTC. The variable domain in full, with the rest retrieved from reference TRBV19 and TRBJ2-1, is DGGITQSPKYLFRKEGQNVTLSCEQNLNHDAMYWYRQDPGQGLRLIYYSQIVNDFQKGDIAEGYSVSREKKESFPLTVTSAQKNPTAFYLCASREVDNEQFFGPGTRLTVL.